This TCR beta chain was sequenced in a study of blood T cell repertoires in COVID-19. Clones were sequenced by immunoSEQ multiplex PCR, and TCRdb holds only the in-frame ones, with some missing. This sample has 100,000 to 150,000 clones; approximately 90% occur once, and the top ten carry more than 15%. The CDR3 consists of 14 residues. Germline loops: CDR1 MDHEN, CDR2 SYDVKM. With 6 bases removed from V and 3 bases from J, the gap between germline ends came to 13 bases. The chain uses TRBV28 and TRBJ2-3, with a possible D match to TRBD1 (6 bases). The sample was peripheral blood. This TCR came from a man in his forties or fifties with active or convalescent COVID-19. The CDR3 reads CASRGGQRTDTQYF. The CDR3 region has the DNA TGTGCCAGCAGAGGGGGTCAGAGAACAGATACGCAGTATTTT.